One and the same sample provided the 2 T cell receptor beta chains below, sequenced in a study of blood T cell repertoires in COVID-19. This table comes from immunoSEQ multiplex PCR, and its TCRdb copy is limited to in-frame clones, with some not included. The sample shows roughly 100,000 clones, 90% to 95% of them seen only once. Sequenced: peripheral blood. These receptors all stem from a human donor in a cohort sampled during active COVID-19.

In DNA form, the CDR3 reads TGCAGCGATGGGGGACAGGTCAATCAGCCCCAGCATTTT. Translation: CSDGGQVNQPQHF. The chain is built from TRBV29-1 and TRBJ1-5, with 8 bases matching TRBD1. The CDR3 length is 13 residues. Germline V gene data show CDR1 as SQVTM and CDR2 as ANQGSEA. V lost 7 bases, J lost 3 bases, and 5 bases stayed unmatched.

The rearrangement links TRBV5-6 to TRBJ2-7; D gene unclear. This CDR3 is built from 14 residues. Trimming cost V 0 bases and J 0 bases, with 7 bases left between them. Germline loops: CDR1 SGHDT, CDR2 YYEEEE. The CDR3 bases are TGTGCCAGCAGCTTGGGCCGGAGCTCCTACGAGCAGTACTTC. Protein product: CASSLGRSSYEQYF.